This TCR beta chain derives from a study of patients and donors after allogeneic stem cell transplantation. The CDR3 runs to 14 residues. Germline V gives CDR1 MDHEN, CDR2 SYDVKM. The V end was cut by 5 bases, the J end by 2 bases, with 10 bases between. TCRdb passed the RT-PCR reads through MiXCR, listing each CDR3 protein once. Of roughly 880,000 distinct CDR3 sequences in the sample, more than 15% were seen once. The sample taken for sequencing was blood, either unsorted or a sorted T cell fraction (not recorded which). The V and J genes are TRBV28 and TRBJ2-4, with no clear D. The source of this sequence is a human donor who was either an allogeneic HSCT recipient or a stem cell or donor lymphocyte infusion donor (not recorded which). It is not recorded whose cells these are; they may come from a transplant donor. The CDR3 region is CASSPQKPKNIQYF. Here the CDR3 DNA reads TGTGCCAGCAGTCCACAGAAGCCCAAAAACATTCAGTACTTC.